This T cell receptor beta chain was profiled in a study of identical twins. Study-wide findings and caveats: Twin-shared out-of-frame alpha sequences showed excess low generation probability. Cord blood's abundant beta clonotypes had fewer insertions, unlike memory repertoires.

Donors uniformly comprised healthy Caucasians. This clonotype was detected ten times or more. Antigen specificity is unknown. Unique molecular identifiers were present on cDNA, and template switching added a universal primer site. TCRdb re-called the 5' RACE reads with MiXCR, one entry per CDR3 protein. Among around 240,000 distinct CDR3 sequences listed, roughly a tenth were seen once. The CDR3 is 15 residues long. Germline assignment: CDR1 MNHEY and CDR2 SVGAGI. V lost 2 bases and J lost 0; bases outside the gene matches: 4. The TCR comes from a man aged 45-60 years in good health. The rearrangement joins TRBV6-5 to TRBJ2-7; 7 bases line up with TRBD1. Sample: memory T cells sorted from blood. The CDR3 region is CASSYGAGGSYEQYF. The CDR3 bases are TGTGCCAGCAGTTACGGGGCAGGGGGCTCCTACGAGCAGTACTTC.